A selection of T cell receptor beta chains follows, all from one sample in a study of cytomegalovirus exposure and HLA in healthy donors. Clones were sequenced by immunoSEQ multiplex PCR, and TCRdb holds only the in-frame ones, with some missing. The top ten clones hold 3.3% of a sample with roughly 120,000 clones, 60% to 85% of them seen once. Source material: PBMCs. The receptors were sampled from a woman in her twenties or thirties in good health and CMV-seropositive. Both conserved end residues are part of each CDR3. A D gene is named only where the DNA matches it firmly. Rows may omit the clone size; those that give it use once, few, many or a size class.

CDR3 protein | CDR3 DNA | clone size | D gene | J gene | CDR3 length | V gene
CASSFGRNSYEQYF | TGTGCCAGCAGCTTCGGCAGGAACTCCTACGAGCAGTACTTC | few | - | TRBJ2-7 | 14 | TRBV11-1
CASSSYDRDETQYF | TGTGCCAGCAGCTCCTACGACAGGGATGAGACCCAGTACTTC | few | TRBD1 | TRBJ2-5 | 14 | TRBV27
CASSLRRQGDQPQHF | TGCGCCAGCAGCTTGCGTAGGCAGGGGGATCAGCCCCAGCATTTT | few | TRBD1 | TRBJ1-5 | 15 | TRBV5-1
CASSPRDTGELFF | TGTGCCAGCAGCCCCAGGGACACCGGGGAGCTGTTTTTT | - | - | TRBJ2-2 | 13 | TRBV9
CSSSYSIQADTQYF | TGTTCCAGCAGCTATTCTATCCAAGCAGATACGCAGTATTTT | - | - | TRBJ2-3 | 14 | TRBV7-9
CASSWGLMGYTF | TGTGCCAGCAGTTGGGGACTGATGGGCTACACCTTC | once | - | TRBJ1-2 | 12 | TRBV28
CASSPHRYPPPLHF | TGTGCCAGCAGTCCCCATCGGTACCCGCCACCCCTCCACTTT | - | - | TRBJ1-6 | 14 | TRBV27
CAGEGRARLGGLYTGELFF | TGTGCCGGCGAGGGACGGGCACGGCTCGGGGGGCTGTACACCGGGGAGCTGTTTTTT | - | - | TRBJ2-2 | 19 | TRBV7-9
CASSLAGRGYTF | TGTGCCAGCAGCTTAGCGGGGCGTGGCTACACCTTC | - | - | TRBJ1-2 | 12 | TRBV7-9
CASSVGRGGETQYF | TGTGCCAGCAGCGTAGGGAGGGGGGGGGAGACCCAGTACTTC | - | - | TRBJ2-5 | 14 | TRBV9
CASSGGASSGNTIYF | TGTGCCAGCAGTGGTGGGGCAAGCTCTGGAAACACCATATATTTT | - | - | TRBJ1-3 | 15 | TRBV2
CASSDTGGANNEQFF | TGTGCCAGCAGCGATACAGGGGGCGCGAACAATGAGCAGTTCTTC | - | TRBD1 | TRBJ2-1 | 15 | TRBV2
CARSQGAYEQYF | TGTGCCAGAAGCCAGGGGGCCTACGAGCAGTACTTC | - | TRBD1 | TRBJ2-7 | 12 | TRBV5-3
CASCGVGDLRTNEKLFF | TGTGCCAGCTGTGGGGTGGGGGACTTGAGAACTAATGAAAAACTGTTTTTT | - | - | TRBJ1-4 | 17 | TRBV25-1
CSAKGDGYTF | TGCAGTGCAAAGGGGGATGGCTACACCTTC | - | - | TRBJ1-2 | 10 | TRBV20-1
CASSLGLGADNQPQHF | TGTGCCAGCAGCTTAGGCCTAGGGGCAGACAATCAGCCCCAGCATTTT | - | - | TRBJ1-5 | 16 | TRBV7-9
CASSPREGTDEAFF | TGTGCCAGCTCACCCCGCGAGGGGACAGATGAAGCTTTCTTT | - | TRBD1 | TRBJ1-1 | 14 | TRBV18
CASSFLPTGGVANTGELFF | TGTGCCAGCAGCTTTCTCCCTACAGGGGGGGTTGCGAACACCGGGGAGCTGTTTTTT | - | - | TRBJ2-2 | 19 | TRBV21-1
CATSLRKGATGNTIYF | TGTGCCACCAGTCTCAGGAAAGGGGCGACTGGAAACACCATATATTTT | - | - | TRBJ1-3 | 16 | TRBV15
CASSRTVSSYEQYF | TGTGCCAGCAGTAGGACAGTGAGCTCCTACGAGCAGTACTTC | - | - | TRBJ2-7 | 14 | TRBV6-6
CAWSERLTYGYTF | TGTGCCTGGAGTGAGCGCCTGACCTATGGCTACACCTTC | - | - | TRBJ1-2 | 13 | TRBV30
CASSTRGSEQFF | TGTGCCAGCAGCACCAGGGGAAGTGAGCAGTTCTTC | - | - | TRBJ2-1 | 12 | TRBV7-2